This T cell receptor beta chain is from a study of T cell changes during pregnancy in multiple sclerosis. This clone was seen a few times. Germline CDR1 reads MNHEY; CDR2 reads SMNVEV (reference sequence). The CDR3 contains 13 residues. V was cut by 6 bases and J by 3 bases, with 11 bases left in between. Profiled with immunoSEQ multiplex PCR; TCRdb holds only in-frame clones, not every one. There are 70,000 or so clones in the sample; 80% to 95% occur only once, and under 0.3% lies in the top ten. The specimen was CD4+ T cells from peripheral blood mononuclear cells, collected after pregnancy. The sequence was collected from a female donor with multiple sclerosis, enrolled in a pregnancy study. V gene TRBV27 combines with J gene TRBJ1-1; D may be TRBD1 (6 bases). The chain's CDR3 is CASSRYRDTEAFF. CDR3 in DNA: TGTGCCAGCAGCCGCTACAGGGACACTGAAGCTTTCTTT.